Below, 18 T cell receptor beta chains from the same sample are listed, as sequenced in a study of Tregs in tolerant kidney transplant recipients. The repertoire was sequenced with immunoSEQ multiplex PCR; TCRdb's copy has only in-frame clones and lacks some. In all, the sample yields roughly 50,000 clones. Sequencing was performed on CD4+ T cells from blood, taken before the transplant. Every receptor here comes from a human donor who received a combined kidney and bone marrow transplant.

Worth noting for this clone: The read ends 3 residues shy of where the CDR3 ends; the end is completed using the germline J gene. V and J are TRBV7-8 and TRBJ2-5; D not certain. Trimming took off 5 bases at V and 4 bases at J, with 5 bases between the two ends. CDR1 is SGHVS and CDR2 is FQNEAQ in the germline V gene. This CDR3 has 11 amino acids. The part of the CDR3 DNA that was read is TGTGCCAGCAGCCCCCGAGAGACC. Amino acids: CASSPRET. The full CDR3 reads CASSPRETQYF.

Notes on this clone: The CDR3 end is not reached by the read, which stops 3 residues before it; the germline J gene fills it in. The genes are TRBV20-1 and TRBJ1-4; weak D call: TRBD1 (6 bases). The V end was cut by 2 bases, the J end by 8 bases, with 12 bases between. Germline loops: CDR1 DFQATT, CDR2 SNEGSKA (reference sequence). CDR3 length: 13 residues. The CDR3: CSARRTAGEKLFF. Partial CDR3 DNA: TGCAGTGCTAGAAGGACAGCCGGGGAAAAA.

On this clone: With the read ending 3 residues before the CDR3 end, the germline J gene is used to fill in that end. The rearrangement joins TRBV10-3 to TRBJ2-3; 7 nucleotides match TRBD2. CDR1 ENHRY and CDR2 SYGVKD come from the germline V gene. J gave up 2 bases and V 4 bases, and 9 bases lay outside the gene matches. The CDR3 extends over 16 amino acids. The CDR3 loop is CAISGTSATSTDTQYF. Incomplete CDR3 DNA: TGTGCCATCAGTGGCACTAGCGCCACCTCCACAGATACG.

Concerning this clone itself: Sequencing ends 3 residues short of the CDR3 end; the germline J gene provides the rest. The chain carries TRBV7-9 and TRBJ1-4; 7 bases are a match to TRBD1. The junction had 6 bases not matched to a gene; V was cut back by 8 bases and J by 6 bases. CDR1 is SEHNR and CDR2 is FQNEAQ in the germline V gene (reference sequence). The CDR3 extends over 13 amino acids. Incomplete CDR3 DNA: TGTGCCAGCCGGCAGGGGGGAGATGAAAAA. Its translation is CASRQGGDEK. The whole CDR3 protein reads CASRQGGDEKLFF.

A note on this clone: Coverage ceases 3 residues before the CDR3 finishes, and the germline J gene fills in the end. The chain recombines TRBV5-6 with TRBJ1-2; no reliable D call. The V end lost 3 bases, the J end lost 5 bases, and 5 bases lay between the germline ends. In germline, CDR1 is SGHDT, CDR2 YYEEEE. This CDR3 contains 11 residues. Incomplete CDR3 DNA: TGTGCCAGCAGCTCCAAATATGGC. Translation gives CASSSKYG. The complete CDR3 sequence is CASSSKYGYTF.

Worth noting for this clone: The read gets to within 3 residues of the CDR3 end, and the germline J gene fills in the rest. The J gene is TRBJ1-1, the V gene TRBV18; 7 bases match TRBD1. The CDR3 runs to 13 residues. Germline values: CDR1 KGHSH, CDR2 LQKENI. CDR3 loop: CASSPPTGLGAFF. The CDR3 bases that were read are TGTGCCAGCTCACCCCCGACAGGGTTGGGA.

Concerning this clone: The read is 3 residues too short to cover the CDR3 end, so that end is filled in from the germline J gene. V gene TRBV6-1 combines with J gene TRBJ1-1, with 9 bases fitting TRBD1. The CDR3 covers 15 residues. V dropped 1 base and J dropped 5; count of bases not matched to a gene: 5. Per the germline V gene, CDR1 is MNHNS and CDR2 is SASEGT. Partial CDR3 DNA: TGTGCCAGCAGTGAAGAAGGGACAGGGCGGACTGAA. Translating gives CASSEEGTGRTE. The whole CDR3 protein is CASSEEGTGRTEAFF.

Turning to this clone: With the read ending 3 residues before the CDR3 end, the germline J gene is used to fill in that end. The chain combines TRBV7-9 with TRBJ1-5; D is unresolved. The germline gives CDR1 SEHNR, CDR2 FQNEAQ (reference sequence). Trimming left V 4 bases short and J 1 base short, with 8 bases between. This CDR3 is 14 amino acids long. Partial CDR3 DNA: TGTGCCAGCAGCTCGCAGCGGAGCAATCAGCCC. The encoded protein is CASSSQRSNQP. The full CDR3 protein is CASSSQRSNQPQHF.

The CDR3 bases that were read are TGCGCCAGCAGCTTTGGGGCAGAAGATACG. It is translated as CASSFGAEDT. From start to end, the CDR3 is CASSFGAEDTQYF. This chain uses TRBV5-1 with TRBJ2-3; TRBD1 might be the D (5 bases). The read ends 3 residues before the CDR3 terminus; that terminus is restored from the germline J gene. Trimming removed 2 bases at V and 5 bases at J, with 9 bases between. Germline V lookup: CDR1 SGHRS, CDR2 YFSETQ. The CDR3 contains 13 residues.

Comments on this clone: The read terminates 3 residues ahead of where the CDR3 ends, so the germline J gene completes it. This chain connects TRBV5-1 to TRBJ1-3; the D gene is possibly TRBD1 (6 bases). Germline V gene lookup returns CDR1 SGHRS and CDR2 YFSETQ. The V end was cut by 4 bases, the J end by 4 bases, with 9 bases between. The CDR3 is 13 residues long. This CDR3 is CASSPGEGNTIYF. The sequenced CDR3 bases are TGCGCCAGCAGCCCAGGGGAGGGAAACACC.

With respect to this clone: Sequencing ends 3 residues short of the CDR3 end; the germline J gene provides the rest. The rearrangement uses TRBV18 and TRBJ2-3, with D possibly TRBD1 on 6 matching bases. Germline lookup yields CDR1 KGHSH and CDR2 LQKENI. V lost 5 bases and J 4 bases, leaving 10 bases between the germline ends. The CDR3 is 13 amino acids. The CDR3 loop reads CASSSQGPDTQYF. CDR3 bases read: TGTGCCAGCTCATCACAGGGTCCAGATACG.

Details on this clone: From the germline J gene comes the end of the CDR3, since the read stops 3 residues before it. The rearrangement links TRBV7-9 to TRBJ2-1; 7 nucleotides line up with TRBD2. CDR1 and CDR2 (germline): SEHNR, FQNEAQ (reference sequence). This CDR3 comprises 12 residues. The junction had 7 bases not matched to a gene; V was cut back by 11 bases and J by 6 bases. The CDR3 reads CALSTGGNEQFF. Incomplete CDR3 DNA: TGTGCCCTCTCGACGGGGGGCAATGAG.

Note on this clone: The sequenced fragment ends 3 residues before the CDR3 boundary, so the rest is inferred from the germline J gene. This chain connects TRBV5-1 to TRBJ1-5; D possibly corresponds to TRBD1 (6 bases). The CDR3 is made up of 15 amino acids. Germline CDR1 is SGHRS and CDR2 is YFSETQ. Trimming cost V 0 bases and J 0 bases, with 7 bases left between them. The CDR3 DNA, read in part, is TGCGCCAGCAGCTTGGAGGGGGATAGCAATCAGCCC. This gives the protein CASSLEGDSNQP. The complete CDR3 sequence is CASSLEGDSNQPQHF.

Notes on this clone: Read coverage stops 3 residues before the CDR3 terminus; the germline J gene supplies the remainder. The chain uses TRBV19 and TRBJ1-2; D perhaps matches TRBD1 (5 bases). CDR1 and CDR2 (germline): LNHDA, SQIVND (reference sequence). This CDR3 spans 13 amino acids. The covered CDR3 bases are TGTGCCAGTAGTATCTTTACAGGTGGCGGC. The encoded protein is CASSIFTGGG. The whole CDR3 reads CASSIFTGGGYTF.

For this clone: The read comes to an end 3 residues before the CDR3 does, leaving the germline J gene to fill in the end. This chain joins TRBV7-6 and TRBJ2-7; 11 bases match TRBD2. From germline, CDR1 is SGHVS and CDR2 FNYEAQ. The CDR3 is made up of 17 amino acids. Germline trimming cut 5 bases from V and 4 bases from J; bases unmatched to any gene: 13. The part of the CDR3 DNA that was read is TGTGCCAGCAGCCCCCGACCCTTACTAGCGGGAGAATACGAG. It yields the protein CASSPRPLLAGEYE. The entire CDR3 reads CASSPRPLLAGEYEQYF.

Partial CDR3 DNA: TGCGCCAGCAGACACCCGGGGGACCCACAAGAGACC. Translation: CASRHPGDPQET. The CDR3 as a whole reads CASRHPGDPQETQYF. The J gene is TRBJ2-5, the V gene TRBV5-1, with D tentatively TRBD2 (6 bases). Coverage ceases 3 residues before the CDR3 finishes, and the germline J gene fills in the end. CDR3 size: 15 residues. The V end was cut by 5 bases, the J end by 2 bases, with 16 bases between. CDR1 is SGHRS, CDR2 YFSETQ, per germline.

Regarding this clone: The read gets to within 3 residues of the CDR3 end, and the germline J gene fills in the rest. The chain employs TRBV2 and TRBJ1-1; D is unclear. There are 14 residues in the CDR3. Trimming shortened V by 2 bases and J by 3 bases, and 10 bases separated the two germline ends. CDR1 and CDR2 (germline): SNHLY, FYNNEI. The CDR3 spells CASSETPGYTEAFF. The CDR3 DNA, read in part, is TGTGCCAGCAGTGAAACTCCCGGGTACACTGAA.

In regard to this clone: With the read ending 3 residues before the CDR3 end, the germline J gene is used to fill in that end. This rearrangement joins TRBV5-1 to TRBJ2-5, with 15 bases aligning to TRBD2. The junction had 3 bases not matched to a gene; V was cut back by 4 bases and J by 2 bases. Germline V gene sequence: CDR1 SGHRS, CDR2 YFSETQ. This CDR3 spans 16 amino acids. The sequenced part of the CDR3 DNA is TGCGCCAGCAGCCTCGGGACTAGCGGGAGGCAAGAGACC. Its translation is CASSLGTSGRQET. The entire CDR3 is CASSLGTSGRQETQYF.